What follows describes a single T cell receptor (beta chain). This clonotype came up many times. Its antigen remains unidentified. Base-call qualities are not available, and no considerably larger clone is one nucleotide away. This specimen comes from a study of Graves' ophthalmopathy and Graves' hyperthyroidism (dated by TCRdb to 2016 to 2019). Turning to the overall study: A patient counted as having stable hyperthyroidism if there was no progression to ophthalmopathy within 18 months of follow-up. To tell Graves' ophthalmopathy apart from Graves' hyperthyroidism, and to predict which patients would progress to ophthalmopathy, the study relied on TCR beta repertoire signatures. In total, over 130 blood samples were TCR-sequenced: fewer than 50 ophthalmopathy, under 80 hyperthyroidism and around 17 hyperthyroidism-to-ophthalmopathy patients. To explore V-J signatures that distinguish ophthalmopathy from hyperthyroidism, a discovery set of about a hundred patients was enrolled, made up of some 41 with ophthalmopathy and 55 to 65 with stable hyperthyroidism. An independent validation cohort comprised some 19 hyperthyroidism patients and around 16 patients who later progressed from hyperthyroidism to ophthalmopathy. In over five hyperthyroidism patients, T-cell repertoires of thyroid tissue and blood were compared. Following sampling, methimazole starting at 30 mg daily was administered to hyperthyroidism patients, and high-dose intravenous methylprednisolone was administered to ophthalmopathy patients.

TCR beta CDR3 regions were amplified from RNA transcripts for repertoire sequencing. The first round was an RT-PCR using HTBI primers with the Qiagen OneStep RT-PCR kit, and this first round was followed by a second-round multiplex PCR, then size selection and purification. Sequencing of the libraries was carried out on an Illumina HiSeq2000 in paired-end mode with 100 bp reads. The source study handled its data this way. SOAPnuke was used to process the reads, throwing out any read that had adapters, had uncalled bases, had a mean Phred below 15, or lacked an exact constant-primer or identifier match. COPE v1.2.5 was used to merge the high-quality paired reads. Clonotypes were defined as unique nucleotide sequences and were aligned to IMGT TRB V, D and J references using MiTCR v1.1. Analysis was restricted to V-J combinations with a frequency above 0.0001, which covered about 99% of repertoires. For each V-J combination, a TCR clonal expansion and chaos score was defined as the ratio of F50 clonal expansion to chaos observed in the TCRdist matrix. Welch's t-statistics and random forest were used to narrow the features down to approximately twelve V-J combinations, which were then fed into a naive Bayes classifier. Thyroid-blood repertoire similarity was quantified with the Morisita-Horn index. TCRdb handled the public reads itself, with Q25 trimming in fastp and clone calling in MiXCR, and kept productive beta chains. Each entry is one CDR3 protein sequence, shown with its most common DNA and genes. The V and J calls and clone size come from TCRdb's table, not from the authors' own analysis. For this sample there are 580,000 or so distinct CDR3 sequences; roughly 40% appear just once. Clones ranked in the top ten supply around 4.6% of the sample.

The CDR3 runs 14 amino acids, cysteine and phenylalanine included. The DNA shown is the 42-base CDR3, in frame from base 1. The germline V gene encodes CDR1 SNHLY and CDR2 FYNNEI. The V end loses 6 bases and the J end loses 2 bases, and a stretch of 13 bases separates them. The hyperthyroidism patients were 18 to 65 years old and newly diagnosed, with a disease duration of less than 2 months. Anyone with other autoimmune diseases, uncontrolled infections, pregnancy or lactation was excluded from the study. Diagnosis was based on clinical symptoms, serum thyroxine, TRAb, thyroid ultrasound and orbital computed tomography. Trizol reagent was used to extract the total RNA, and its quality was then checked on an Agilent 2100 Bioanalyzer. Study-wide findings and limitations: In validation, the model predicted ophthalmopathy progression with 55% to 71% sensitivity and 72.22% specificity; about a dozen predicted patients were CT-confirmed with GO in a median of approximately six months. No statistical method was used to predetermine the sample size, and group allocation was not hidden from the investigators. In cross-validation, the 13-signature model distinguished ophthalmopathy from stable hyperthyroidism with nearly 90% sensitivity and over 81% specificity, while in the test set the corresponding values were roughly 80% and 75%. Most of the expanded thyroid clonotypes with a frequency above 0.001 were also detected in blood, and it was suggested that the thyroid immune response may be reflected by blood repertoires.

The TCR comes from an adult man with Graves' hyperthyroidism. The sequencing sample was made of peripheral blood or thyroid tissue (not recorded which). Recombination joined TRBV2 with TRBJ2-5; 5 matching bases give a weak D call of TRBD2. The CDR3 is CASRVTRSQETQYF. The DNA sequence is TGTGCCAGCAGAGTAACTAGAAGTCAAGAGACCCAGTACTTC.